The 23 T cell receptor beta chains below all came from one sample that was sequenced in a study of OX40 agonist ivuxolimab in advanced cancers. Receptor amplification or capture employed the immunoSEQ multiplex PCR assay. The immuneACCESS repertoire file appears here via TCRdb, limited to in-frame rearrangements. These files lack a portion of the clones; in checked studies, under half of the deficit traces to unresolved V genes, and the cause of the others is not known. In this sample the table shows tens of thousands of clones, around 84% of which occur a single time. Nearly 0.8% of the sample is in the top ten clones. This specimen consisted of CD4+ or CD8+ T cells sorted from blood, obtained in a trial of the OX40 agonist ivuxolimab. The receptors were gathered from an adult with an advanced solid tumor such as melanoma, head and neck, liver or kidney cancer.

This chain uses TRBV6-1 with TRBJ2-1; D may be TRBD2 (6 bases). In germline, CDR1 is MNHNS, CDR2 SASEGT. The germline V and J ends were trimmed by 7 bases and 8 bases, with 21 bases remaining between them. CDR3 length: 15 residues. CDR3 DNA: TGTGCCAGCATGCCGGGACGGGGACTTTTCTATGAGCAGTTCTTC. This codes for CASMPGRGLFYEQFF.

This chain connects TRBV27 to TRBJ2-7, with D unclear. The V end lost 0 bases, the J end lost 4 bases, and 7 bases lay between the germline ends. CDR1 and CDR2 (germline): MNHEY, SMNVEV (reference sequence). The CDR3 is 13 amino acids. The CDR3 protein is CASSLSRDYEQYF. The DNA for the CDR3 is TGTGCCAGCAGTTTATCAAGGGATTACGAGCAGTACTTC.

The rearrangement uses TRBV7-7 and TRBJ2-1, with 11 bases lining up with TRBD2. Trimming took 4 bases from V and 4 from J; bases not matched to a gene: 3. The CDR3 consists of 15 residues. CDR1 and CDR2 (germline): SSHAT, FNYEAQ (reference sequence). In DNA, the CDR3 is TGTGCCAGCAGCTCCGGGACTAGCGGTTACAATGAGCAGTTCTTC. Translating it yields CASSSGTSGYNEQFF.

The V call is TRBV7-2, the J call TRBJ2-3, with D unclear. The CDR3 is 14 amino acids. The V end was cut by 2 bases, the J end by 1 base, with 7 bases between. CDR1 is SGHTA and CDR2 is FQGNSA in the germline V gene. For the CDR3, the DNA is TGTGCCAGCAGCTTACTGGCAGGCACAGATACGCAGTATTTT. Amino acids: CASSLLAGTDTQYF.

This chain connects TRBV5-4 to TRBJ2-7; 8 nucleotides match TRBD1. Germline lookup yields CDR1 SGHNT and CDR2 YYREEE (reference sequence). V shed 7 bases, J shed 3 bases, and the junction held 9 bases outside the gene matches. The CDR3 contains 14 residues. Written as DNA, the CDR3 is TGTGCCAGCCAACCGAGCGGACAGGGCTACGAGCAGTACTTC. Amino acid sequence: CASQPSGQGYEQYF. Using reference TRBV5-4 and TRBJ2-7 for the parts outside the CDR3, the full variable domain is ETGVTQSPTHLIKTRGQQVTLRCSSQSGHNTVSWYQQALGQGPQFIFQYYREEENGRGNFPPRFSGLQFPNYSSELNVNALELDDSALYLCASQPSGQGYEQYFGPGTRLTVT.

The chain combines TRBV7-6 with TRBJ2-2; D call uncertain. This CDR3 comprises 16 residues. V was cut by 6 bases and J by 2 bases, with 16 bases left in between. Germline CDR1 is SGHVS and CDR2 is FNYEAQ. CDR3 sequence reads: CASSTTASVNTGELFF. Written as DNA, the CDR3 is TGTGCCAGCAGTACTACCGCCAGCGTAAACACCGGGGAGCTGTTTTTT.

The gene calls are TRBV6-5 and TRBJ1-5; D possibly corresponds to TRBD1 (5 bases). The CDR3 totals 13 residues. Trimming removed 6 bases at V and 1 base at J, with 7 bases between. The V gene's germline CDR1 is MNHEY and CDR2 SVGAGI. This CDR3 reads CASSRQSNQPQHF. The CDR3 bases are TGTGCCAGCAGCAGACAGAGCAATCAGCCCCAGCATTTT.

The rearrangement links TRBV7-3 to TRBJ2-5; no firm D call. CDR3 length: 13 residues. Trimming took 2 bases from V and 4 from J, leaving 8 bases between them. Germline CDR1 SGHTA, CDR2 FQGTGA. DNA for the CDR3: TGTGCCAGCAGCTTATCAACCCTAGAGACCCAGTACTTC. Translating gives CASSLSTLETQYF.

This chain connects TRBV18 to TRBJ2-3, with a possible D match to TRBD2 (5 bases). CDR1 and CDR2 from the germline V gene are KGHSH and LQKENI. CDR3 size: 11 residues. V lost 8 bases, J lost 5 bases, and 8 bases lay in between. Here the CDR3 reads CASQEVDTQYF. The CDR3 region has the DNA TGTGCCAGCCAGGAGGTAGATACGCAGTATTTT.

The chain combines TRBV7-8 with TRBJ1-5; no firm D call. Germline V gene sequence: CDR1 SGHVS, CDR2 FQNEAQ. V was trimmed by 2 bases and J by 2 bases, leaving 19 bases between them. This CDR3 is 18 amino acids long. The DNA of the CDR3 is TGTGCCAGCAGCTTATATCCGGGTAGGCCCGATGGCAATCAGCCCCAGCATTTT. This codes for CASSLYPGRPDGNQPQHF.

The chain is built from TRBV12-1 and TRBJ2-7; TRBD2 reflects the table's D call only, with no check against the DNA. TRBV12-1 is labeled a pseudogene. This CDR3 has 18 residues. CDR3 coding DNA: TGTGCCAGCAGCTCCAATCACCTTGGGGGGGGCTGGGCCTACGAGCAGTACTTC. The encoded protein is CASSSNHLGGGWAYEQYF.

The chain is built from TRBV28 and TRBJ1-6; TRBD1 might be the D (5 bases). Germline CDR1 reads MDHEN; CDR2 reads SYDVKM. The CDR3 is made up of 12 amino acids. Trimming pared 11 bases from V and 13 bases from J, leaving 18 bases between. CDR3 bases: TGTGCCGCAACAGGAGTTTTGTATCCCCTCCACTTT. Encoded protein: CAATGVLYPLHF.

The CDR3 spells CASSLSLAGHNEQFF. The CDR3, as DNA: TGTGCCAGCAGCTTAAGTCTAGCGGGGCACAATGAGCAGTTCTTC. The V and J genes are TRBV7-9 and TRBJ2-1; 9 bases align to TRBD2. This CDR3 region has 15 residues. Germline V gene data show CDR1 as SEHNR and CDR2 as FQNEAQ (reference sequence). The V segment lost 2 bases and the J segment 5 bases; nucleotides outside the gene matches: 4.

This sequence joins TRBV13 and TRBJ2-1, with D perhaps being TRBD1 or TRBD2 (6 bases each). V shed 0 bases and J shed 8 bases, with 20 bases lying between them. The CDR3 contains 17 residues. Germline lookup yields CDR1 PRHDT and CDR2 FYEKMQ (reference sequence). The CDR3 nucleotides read TGTGCCAGCAGCTTAGGAGGGGGGCCAGGTTTTATCTATGAGCAGTTCTTC. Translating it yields CASSLGGGPGFIYEQFF.

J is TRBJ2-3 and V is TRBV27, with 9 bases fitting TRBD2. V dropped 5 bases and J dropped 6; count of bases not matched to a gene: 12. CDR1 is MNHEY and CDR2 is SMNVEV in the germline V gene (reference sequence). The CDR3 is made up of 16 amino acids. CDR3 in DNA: TGTGCCAGCAGTCATAAACCGGGACTAGCAATTGATACGCAGTATTTT. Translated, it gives CASSHKPGLAIDTQYF.

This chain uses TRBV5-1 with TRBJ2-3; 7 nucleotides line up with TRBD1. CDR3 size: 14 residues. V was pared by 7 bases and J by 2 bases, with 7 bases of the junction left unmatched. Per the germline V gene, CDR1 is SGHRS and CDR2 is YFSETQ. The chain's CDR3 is CASGKGADTDTQYF. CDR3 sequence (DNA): TGCGCCAGCGGGAAGGGGGCAGACACAGATACGCAGTATTTT.

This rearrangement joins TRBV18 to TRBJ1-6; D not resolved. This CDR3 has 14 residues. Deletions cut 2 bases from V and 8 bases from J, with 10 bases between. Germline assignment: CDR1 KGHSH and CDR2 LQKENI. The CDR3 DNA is TGTGCCAGCTCACCAGAGGGTATGCATTCACCCCTCCACTTT. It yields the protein CASSPEGMHSPLHF. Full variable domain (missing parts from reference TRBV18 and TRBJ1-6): NAGVMQNPRHLVRRRGQEARLRCSPMKGHSHVYWYRQLPEEGLKFMVYLQKENIIDESGMPKERFSAEFPKEGPSILRIQQVVRGDSAAYFCASSPEGMHSPLHFGNGTRLTVT.

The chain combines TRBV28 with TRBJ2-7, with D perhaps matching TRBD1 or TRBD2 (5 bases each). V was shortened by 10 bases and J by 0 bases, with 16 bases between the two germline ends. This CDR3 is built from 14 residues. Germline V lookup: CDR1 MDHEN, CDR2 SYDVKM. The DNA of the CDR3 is TGTGCCACCCTGCGTGGGGGATACTCCTACGAGCAGTACTTC. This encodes CATLRGGYSYEQYF.

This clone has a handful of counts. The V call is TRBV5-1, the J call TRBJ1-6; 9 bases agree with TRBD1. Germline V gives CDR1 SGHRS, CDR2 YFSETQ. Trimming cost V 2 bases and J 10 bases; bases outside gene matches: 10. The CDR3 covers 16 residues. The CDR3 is CASSFSTGTGQSPLHF. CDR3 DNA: TGCGCCAGCAGCTTTAGTACCGGGACAGGGCAATCACCCCTCCACTTT.

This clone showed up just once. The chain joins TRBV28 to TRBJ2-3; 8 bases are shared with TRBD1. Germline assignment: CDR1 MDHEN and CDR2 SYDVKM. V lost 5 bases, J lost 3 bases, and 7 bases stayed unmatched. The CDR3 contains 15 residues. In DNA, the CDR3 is TGTGCCAGCAGTCGCAGGGGGCTAGGGACAGATACGCAGTATTTT. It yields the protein CASSRRGLGTDTQYF.

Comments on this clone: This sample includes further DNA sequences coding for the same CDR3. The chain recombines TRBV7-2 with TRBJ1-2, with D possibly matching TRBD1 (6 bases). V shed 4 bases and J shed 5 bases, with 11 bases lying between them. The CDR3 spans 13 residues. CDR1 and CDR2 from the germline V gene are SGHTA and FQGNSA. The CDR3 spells CASSSTGNYGYTF. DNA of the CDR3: TGTGCCAGCAGCTCCACAGGGAATTATGGCTACACCTTC.

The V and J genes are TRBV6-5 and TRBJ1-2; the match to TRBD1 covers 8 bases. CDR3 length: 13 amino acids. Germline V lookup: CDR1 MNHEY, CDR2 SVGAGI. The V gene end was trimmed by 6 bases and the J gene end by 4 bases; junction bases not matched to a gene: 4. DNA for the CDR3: TGTGCCAGCAGCCCGGACAGGGTCTATGGCTACACCTTC. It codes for CASSPDRVYGYTF.

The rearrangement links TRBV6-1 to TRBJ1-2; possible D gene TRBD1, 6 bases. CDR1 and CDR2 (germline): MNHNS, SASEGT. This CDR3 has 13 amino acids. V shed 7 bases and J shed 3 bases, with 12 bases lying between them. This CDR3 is CASTQGTHYGYTF. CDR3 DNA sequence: TGTGCCAGCACTCAAGGGACACACTATGGCTACACCTTC.